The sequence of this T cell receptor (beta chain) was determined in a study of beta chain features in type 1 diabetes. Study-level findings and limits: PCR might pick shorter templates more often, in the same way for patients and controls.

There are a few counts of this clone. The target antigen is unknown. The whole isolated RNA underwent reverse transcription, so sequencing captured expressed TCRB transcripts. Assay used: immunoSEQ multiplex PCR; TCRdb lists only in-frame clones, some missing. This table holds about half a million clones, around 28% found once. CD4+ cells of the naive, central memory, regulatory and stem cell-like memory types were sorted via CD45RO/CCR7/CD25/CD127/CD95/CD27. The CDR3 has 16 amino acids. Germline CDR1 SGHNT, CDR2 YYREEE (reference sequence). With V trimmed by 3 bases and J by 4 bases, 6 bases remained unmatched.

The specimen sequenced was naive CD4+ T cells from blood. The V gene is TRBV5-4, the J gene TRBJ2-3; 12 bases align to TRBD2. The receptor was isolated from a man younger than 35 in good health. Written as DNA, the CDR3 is TGTGCCAGCAGCTCAAGACTAGCGGGAGTGGCAGATACGCAGTATTTT. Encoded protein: CASSSRLAGVADTQYF. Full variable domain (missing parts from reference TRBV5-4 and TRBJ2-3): ETGVTQSPTHLIKTRGQQVTLRCSSQSGHNTVSWYQQALGQGPQFIFQYYREEENGRGNFPPRFSGLQFPNYSSELNVNALELDDSALYLCASSSRLAGVADTQYFGPGTRLTVL.